These 13 T cell receptor beta chains came from one sample sequenced in a study of response to subunit inactivated influenza vaccine. TCRdb re-called the RT-PCR reads through MiXCR, storing one row per CDR3 protein. The data hold approximately 500,000 distinct CDR3 sequences, with approximately 22% observed a single time. This sample also appeared in a second study, on T cells expressing NK-cell markers. That work adds: TCR beta cDNA was made by 5'RACE template switching with UMIs.

The material sequenced was CD4+ T cells sorted from PBMCs, taken roughly 13 days after vaccination. Receptors were obtained from a man in his forties or fifties who received an inactivated influenza vaccine.

The chain is built from TRBV5-1 and TRBJ1-1; no reliable D call. Germline V gene lookup returns CDR1 SGHRS and CDR2 YFSETQ. The CDR3 consists of 14 residues. V was shortened by 0 bases and J by 6 bases, with 12 bases between the two germline ends. The CDR3 spells CASSLAVLSPEAFF. Written as DNA, the CDR3 is TGCGCCAGCAGCTTGGCCGTTTTGTCTCCTGAAGCTTTCTTT.

The chain couples TRBV28 to TRBJ1-1; tentatively, D is TRBD1 (5 bases). There are 13 residues in the CDR3. Trimming took 8 bases from V and 1 from J, leaving 11 bases between them. The germline CDR1 and CDR2 sequences are MDHEN and SYDVKM. CDR3 sequence: CASDSGGNTEAFF. The CDR3 region has the DNA TGTGCCAGCGACTCGGGGGGGAACACTGAAGCTTTCTTT.

This clonotype was found a few times. The rearrangement links TRBV28 to TRBJ2-3; 9 bases agree with TRBD1. The germline V gene has CDR1 MDHEN and CDR2 SYDVKM. With 3 bases clipped from V and 1 base from J, the junction kept 2 bases outside the gene matches. The CDR3 runs 15 residues. This chain's CDR3 is CASSFWTGGTDTQYF. The CDR3 DNA sequence: TGTGCCAGCAGTTTCTGGACAGGGGGCACAGATACGCAGTATTTT.

The rearrangement uses TRBV10-3 and TRBJ2-7; 8 bases are a match to TRBD2. This CDR3 contains 15 residues. Germline trimming cut 11 bases from V and 7 bases from J; bases unmatched to any gene: 19. Germline V gene sequence: CDR1 ENHRY, CDR2 SYGVKD. CDR3 residues: CASHGTSGGLGEQYF. The CDR3 bases are TGTGCCTCCCATGGAACCAGCGGGGGACTAGGAGAGCAGTACTTC.

This clonotype has only a few counts. This rearrangement joins TRBV27 to TRBJ1-2; TRBD1 matches 7 bases. V shed 4 bases, J shed 6 bases, and the junction held 8 bases outside the gene matches. The CDR3 runs to 14 residues. The germline CDR1 and CDR2 sequences are MNHEY and SMNVEV (reference sequence). CDR3 nucleotide sequence: TGTGCCAGCAGTTCGTATGGGGACAGCGATGGCTACACCTTC. This gives the protein CASSSYGDSDGYTF.

The rearrangement uses TRBV7-2 and TRBJ1-5; 7 bases are shared with TRBD1. Trimming took 0 bases from V and 7 from J; bases not matched to a gene: 6. There are 15 residues in the CDR3. CDR1 and CDR2 from the germline V gene are SGHTA and FQGNSA. In nucleotides, the CDR3 is TGTGCCAGCAGCTTAGCGGGGGGCAGGGGGCAGCCCCAGCATTTT. As protein: CASSLAGGRGQPQHF.

This clonotype was counted only a few times. V usage is TRBV7-2 and J usage is TRBJ1-2; D is unresolved. Per the germline V gene, CDR1 is SGHTA and CDR2 is FQGNSA. This CDR3 has 12 amino acids. The V end lost 5 bases, the J end lost 4 bases, and 8 bases lay between the germline ends. The CDR3 is CASSDGSYGYTF. CDR3 nucleotide sequence: TGTGCCAGCAGCGACGGGAGCTATGGCTACACCTTC.

This clonotype was counted between two and nine times. This chain connects TRBV7-9 to TRBJ2-7, with TRBD1 identical over 8 bases. The trim removed 4 bases at V and 7 bases at J, leaving 6 bases unmatched. The length of the CDR3 is 13 residues. The germline V gene encodes CDR1 SEHNR and CDR2 FQNEAQ (reference sequence). The CDR3 sequence is CASSWGQEREQYF. Here the CDR3 DNA reads TGTGCCAGCAGCTGGGGACAGGAAAGGGAGCAGTACTTC. The complete variable domain, with remaining parts taken from reference TRBV7-9 and TRBJ2-7, reads DTGVSQNPRHKITKRGQNVTFRCDPISEHNRLYWYRQTLGQGPEFLTYFQNEAQLEKSRLLSDRFSAERPKGSFSTLEIQRTEQGDSAMYLCASSWGQEREQYFGPGTRLTVT.

The chain employs TRBV6-2 or TRBV6-3 and TRBJ2-3; a possible D gene is TRBD1 (5 bases). CDR3 length: 14 residues. Trimming cost V 5 bases and J 3 bases, with 12 bases left between them. The V gene's germline CDR1 is MNHEY and CDR2 SVGEGT. CDR3 sequence reads: CASSARRDTDTQYF. DNA for the CDR3: TGTGCCAGCAGTGCCCGCAGGGATACAGATACGCAGTATTTT.

This rearrangement joins TRBV24-1 to TRBJ2-5, with no clear D. Trimming pared 0 bases from V and 5 bases from J, leaving 12 bases between. The CDR3 runs to 15 residues. The germline CDR1 and CDR2 sequences are KGHDR and SFDVKD. The DNA for the CDR3 is TGTGCCACCAGTGATTTGCGTAAGGGTCGGGAGACCCAGTACTTC. This encodes CATSDLRKGRETQYF.

The rearrangement uses TRBV5-1 and TRBJ1-6; D unresolved. CDR3 length equals 14 residues. Trimming took 4 bases from V and 7 from J, leaving 12 bases between them. Germline CDR1 reads SGHRS; CDR2 reads YFSETQ. The chain's CDR3 is CASSPRTLNSPLHF. CDR3 sequence (DNA): TGCGCCAGCAGCCCACGAACACTGAATTCACCCCTCCACTTT. Full variable domain (outside the CDR3, taken from reference TRBV5-1 and TRBJ1-6): KAGVTQTPRYLIKTRGQQVTLSCSPISGHRSVSWYQQTPGQGLQFLFEYFSETQRNKGNFPGRFSGRQFSNSRSEMNVSTLELGDSALYLCASSPRTLNSPLHFGNGTRLTVT.

The chain uses TRBV7-2 and TRBJ2-1, with no clear D. V gave up 4 bases and J gave up 8 bases, with 15 bases separating them. Germline V gene lookup returns CDR1 SGHTA and CDR2 FQGNSA. The CDR3 contains 14 residues. The CDR3 DNA follows: TGTGCCAGCAGCTCTACCTTTGGGCGCCATGAGCAGTTCTTC. Translation gives CASSSTFGRHEQFF.

The chain employs TRBV7-2 and TRBJ2-5; D is tentatively TRBD1 or TRBD2 (5 bases each). Looked up from germline, CDR1 is SGHTA and CDR2 is FQGNSA. The CDR3 extends over 14 amino acids. V dropped 1 base and J dropped 9 bases, with 15 bases sitting between them. The CDR3 DNA is TGTGCCAGCAGCTTAGGTGCAGGGAGCCCGGCCCAGTACTTC. It encodes CASSLGAGSPAQYF.